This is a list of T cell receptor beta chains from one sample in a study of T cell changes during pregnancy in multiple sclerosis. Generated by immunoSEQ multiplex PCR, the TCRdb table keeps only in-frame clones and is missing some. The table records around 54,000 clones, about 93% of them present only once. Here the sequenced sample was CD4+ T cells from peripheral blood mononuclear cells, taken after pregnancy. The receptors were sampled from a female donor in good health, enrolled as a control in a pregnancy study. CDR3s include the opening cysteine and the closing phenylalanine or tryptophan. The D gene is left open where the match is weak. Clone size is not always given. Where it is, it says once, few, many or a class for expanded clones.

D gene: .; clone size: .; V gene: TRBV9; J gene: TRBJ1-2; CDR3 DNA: TGTGCCAGCAGCGTAGGTATAGAGAGCCTTAACTATGGCTACACCTTC; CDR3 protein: CASSVGIESLNYGYTF
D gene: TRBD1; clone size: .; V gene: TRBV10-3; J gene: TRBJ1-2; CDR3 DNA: TGTGCCAGCTATATTCAGGGGGCGATCAGTCCTGGCTACACCTTC; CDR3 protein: CASYIQGAISPGYTF
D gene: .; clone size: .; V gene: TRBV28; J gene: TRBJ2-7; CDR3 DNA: TGTGCCAGCAGTTTAGTCGGAGTCTACGAGCAGTACTTC; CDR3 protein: CASSLVGVYEQYF
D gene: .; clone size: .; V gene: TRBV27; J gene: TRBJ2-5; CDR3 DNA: TGTGCCAGCAGTTTCGGTGGTAGCGTGGAGACCCAGTACTTC; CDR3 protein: CASSFGGSVETQYF
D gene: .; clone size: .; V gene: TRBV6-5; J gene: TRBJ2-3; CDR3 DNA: TGTGCCAGCAGTTCACACAGGGTCGGGGGCACAGATACGCAGTATTTT; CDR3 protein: CASSSHRVGGTDTQYF
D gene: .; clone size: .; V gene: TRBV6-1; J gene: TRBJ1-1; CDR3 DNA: TGTGCCAGCAGAACCCCCACAGGGAACACTGAAGCTTTCTTT; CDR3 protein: CASRTPTGNTEAFF
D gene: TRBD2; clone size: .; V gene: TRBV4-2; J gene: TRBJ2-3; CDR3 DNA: TGTGCCAGCAGCCAAAATAACGTAGCGGGAAGAAACCCAGATACGCAGTATTTT; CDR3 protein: CASSQNNVAGRNPDTQYF
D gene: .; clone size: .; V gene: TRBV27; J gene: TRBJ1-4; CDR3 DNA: TGTGCCAGCAGTTGGCGGTTTACAACTAATGAAAAACTGTTTTTT; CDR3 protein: CASSWRFTTNEKLFF
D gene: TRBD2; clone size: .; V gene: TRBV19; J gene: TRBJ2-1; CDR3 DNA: TGTGCCAGTAGTATTATCAGCGGGAGGGGGAATGAGCAGTTCTTC; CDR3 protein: CASSIISGRGNEQFF
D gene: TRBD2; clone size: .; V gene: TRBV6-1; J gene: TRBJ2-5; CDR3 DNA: TGTGCCAGCAGTCCTGGGACTAGCCCACCGGGGACCCAGTACTTC; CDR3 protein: CASSPGTSPPGTQYF
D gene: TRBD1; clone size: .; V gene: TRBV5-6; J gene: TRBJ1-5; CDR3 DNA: TGTGCCAGCAGCTTTACCCGGGACAGGGATTATAGCAATCAGCCCCAGCATTTT; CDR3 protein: CASSFTRDRDYSNQPQHF
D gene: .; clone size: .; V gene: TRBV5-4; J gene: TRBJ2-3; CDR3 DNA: TGTGCCAGCAGCCCTCAGGGATCCCCAAGCGCAGATACGCAGTATTTT; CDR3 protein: CASSPQGSPSADTQYF
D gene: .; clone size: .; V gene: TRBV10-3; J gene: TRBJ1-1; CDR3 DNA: TGTGCCACCAAGGGGGACACTGAAGCTTTCTTT; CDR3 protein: CATKGDTEAFF
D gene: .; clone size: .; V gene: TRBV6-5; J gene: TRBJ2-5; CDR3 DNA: TGTGCCACCTTCCAGAGGGACCAAGAGACCCAGTACTTC; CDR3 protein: CATFQRDQETQYF
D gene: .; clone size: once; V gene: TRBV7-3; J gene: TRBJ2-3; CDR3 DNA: TGTGCCAGCAGCTTCCCGGGCACAGATACGCAGTATTTT; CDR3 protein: CASSFPGTDTQYF
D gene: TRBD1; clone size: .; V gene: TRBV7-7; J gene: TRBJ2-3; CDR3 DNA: TGTGCTAGCAGTCCCGGGACAGGGGGCACAGATACGCAGTATTTT; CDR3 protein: CASSPGTGGTDTQYF
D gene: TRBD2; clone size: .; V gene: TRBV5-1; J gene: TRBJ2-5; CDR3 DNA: TGCGCCAGCAGCTTGTCTAGCGGGGGGTACGAGACCCAGTACTTC; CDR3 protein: CASSLSSGGYETQYF
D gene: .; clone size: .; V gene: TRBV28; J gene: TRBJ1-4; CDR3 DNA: TGTGCCAGCAGTTTTTATAGCCAGGGCACAAATGAAAAACTGTTTTTT; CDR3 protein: CASSFYSQGTNEKLFF
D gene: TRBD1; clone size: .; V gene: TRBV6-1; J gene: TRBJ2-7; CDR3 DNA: TGTGCCAGCAGTGAAATGGGACAGTCCTACGAGCAGTACTTC; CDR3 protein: CASSEMGQSYEQYF
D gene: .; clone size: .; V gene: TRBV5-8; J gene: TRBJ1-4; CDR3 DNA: TGTGCCAGCAGCCGGACAAAATTTCAAGAAAAACTGTTTTTT; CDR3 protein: CASSRTKFQEKLFF
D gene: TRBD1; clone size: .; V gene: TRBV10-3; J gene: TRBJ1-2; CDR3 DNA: TGTGCCATAAGGACAGGAGCGTTTGCCTCTAACTATGGCTACACCTTC; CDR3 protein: CAIRTGAFASNYGYTF
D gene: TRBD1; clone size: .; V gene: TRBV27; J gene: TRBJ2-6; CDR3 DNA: TGTGCCAGCAGTCCTCCTAGACAGGGGTTAGGCTCTGGGGCCAACGTCCTGACTTTC; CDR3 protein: CASSPPRQGLGSGANVLTF